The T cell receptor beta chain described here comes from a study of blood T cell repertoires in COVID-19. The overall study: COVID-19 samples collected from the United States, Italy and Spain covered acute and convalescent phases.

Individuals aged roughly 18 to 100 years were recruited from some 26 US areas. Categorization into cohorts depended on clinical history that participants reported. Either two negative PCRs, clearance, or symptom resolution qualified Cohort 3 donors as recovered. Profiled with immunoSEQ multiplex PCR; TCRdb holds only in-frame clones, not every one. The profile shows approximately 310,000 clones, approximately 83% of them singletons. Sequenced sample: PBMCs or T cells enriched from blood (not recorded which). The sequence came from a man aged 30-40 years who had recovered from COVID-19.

In nucleotides, the CDR3 is TGTGCCAGCAGCACTACAGGGCGGACTAACTATGGCTACACCTTC. Protein product: CASSTTGRTNYGYTF. The gene calls are TRBV6-5 and TRBJ1-2; D may be TRBD1 (6 bases). Germline CDR1 reads MNHEY; CDR2 reads SVGAGI. CDR3 length: 15 amino acids. V was trimmed by 6 bases and J by 0 bases, leaving 14 bases between them.